This TCR beta chain was identified in a study of T cells in Graves' hyperthyroidism and ophthalmopathy. Using RNA transcripts as the source, TCR beta CDR3 regions were amplified. First-round RT-PCR of the TCR CDR3 relied on the HTBI primer set. TCRdb used MiXCR to reprocess the multiplex PCR reads, holding one entry per CDR3 protein. The sample has around 600,000 distinct CDR3 sequences, 15% to 18% seen once. There are 14 residues in the CDR3. From germline, CDR1 is KGHSH and CDR2 LQKENI. The V end was cut by 2 bases, the J end by 8 bases, with 12 bases between. In its sample, this clonotype was seen many times.

The chain joins TRBV18 to TRBJ1-4; D may be TRBD1 (6 bases). The sequence was obtained from a woman in her thirties with Graves' hyperthyroidism. Sequencing used blood. The CDR3 DNA is TGTGCCAGCTCACCAGGAGGGGGAAAGGAAAAACTGTTTTTT. Amino acids: CASSPGGGKEKLFF.